Reported below is one T cell receptor (beta chain). No antigen is known for it. The source of the sample is a study of T cell responses to AZD1222 COVID-19 vaccine. Study findings and constraints: The reported proportion of spike-specific TCRs targeting unmutated variant regions was nearly half.

Per the germline V gene, CDR1 is SGHRS and CDR2 is YFSETQ. V was clipped by 0 bases and J by 4 bases; unmatched bases: 7. This CDR3 has 16 residues. Sequencing was performed with immunoSEQ multiplex PCR; in TCRdb, only in-frame clones are kept and a portion is missing. Of under 150,000 clones in the sample, about nine tenths were seen once. The rearrangement links TRBV5-1 to TRBJ2-1; TRBD2 aligns across 7 bases. The clonotype was recovered from an adult in good health. This material consisted of peripheral blood, taken on day 0 of AZD1222 vaccination. The CDR3 spells CASSLGGSGTYNEQFF. The CDR3 DNA reads TGCGCCAGCAGCTTGGGCGGCAGCGGGACTTACAATGAGCAGTTCTTC.